This TCR beta chain was sequenced during a study of OX40 agonist ivuxolimab in advanced cancers. About the research overall: Patients were treated with intravenous ivuxolimab, dosed at 0.01 to 10 mg/kg and infused every 2 weeks. Patients undergoing dose escalation presented with hepatocellular carcinoma, melanoma, renal cell or head and neck cancer.

Some clones are missing from TCRdb's copy, which holds only in-frame ones; the method was immunoSEQ multiplex PCR. The sample lists 65,000 to 80,000 clones; approximately 86% were seen once. General study results and limits: Expanded clones belonging to CD8+ T cells outnumbered, on average, those of CD4+.

The ends lost 5 bases at V and 6 bases at J; junction bases unmatched: 12. CDR1 and CDR2 from the germline V gene are SGHAT and FQDESV (reference sequence). The CDR3 spans 16 residues. This clone is a singleton in its sample. The antigen is not known. The source material was CD4+ or CD8+ T cells sorted from blood, sampled in a trial of the OX40 agonist ivuxolimab. The chain is built from TRBV11-1 and TRBJ2-1, with 8 bases that match TRBD2. The source of this sequence is an adult with an advanced solid tumor such as melanoma, head and neck, liver or kidney cancer. This CDR3 is CASSPGGGSPTNEQFF. As DNA, the CDR3 is TGTGCCAGCAGCCCCGGGGGGGGTAGCCCAACCAATGAGCAGTTCTTC.